A selection of T cell receptor beta chains follows, all from one sample in a study of neurological immune-mediated disorders. In TCRdb, the 5' RACE reads were re-called with MiXCR into one record per CDR3 protein. Of tens of thousands of distinct CDR3 sequences in the sample, 9% to 10% were seen once. The sample consisted of PBMCs. These receptors came from a woman aged 40 to 50 in good health. CDR3s include the opening cysteine and the closing phenylalanine or tryptophan. Fields, in order: clone size, V gene, J gene, D gene, CDR3 DNA, CDR3 protein. A D gene is named only where the DNA matches it firmly. Not every row has a clone size; where given, it reads once, few, many or a size class.

>NA|TRBV7-2|TRBJ2-7|NA
TGTGCCAGCAGCTTGGTTGGGGGGACCTTGCGGGGCAACTACGAGCAGTACTTC
CASSLVGGTLRGNYEQYF
>many|TRBV14|TRBJ1-6|NA
TGTGCCAGCAGCCCCCGTGGGGACTCACCCCTCCACTTT
CASSPRGDSPLHF
>many|TRBV6-5|TRBJ1-4|NA
TGTGCCAGCAGTTACGGGGGGGCGCAGGAAAAACTGTTTTTT
CASSYGGAQEKLFF
>many|TRBV3-1|TRBJ2-3|NA
TGTGCCAGCAGCCAAGGGGTCGGCACAGATACGCAGTATTTT
CASSQGVGTDTQYF
>many|TRBV27|TRBJ1-1|NA
TGTGCCAGCAGGCGTAGCACTGAAGCTTTCTTT
CASRRSTEAFF
>many|TRBV2|TRBJ1-3|NA
TGTGCCAGCAGCAGGGACAAATCCAACACCATATATTTT
CASSRDKSNTIYF
>many|TRBV5-1|TRBJ2-5|NA
TGCGCCAGCAGCTCCGGGGGCCAAGAGACCCAGTACTTC
CASSSGGQETQYF
>many|TRBV20-1|TRBJ1-5|NA
TGCAGTGCTAGAATGGGGACTAATCAGCCCCAGCATTTT
CSARMGTNQPQHF
>many|TRBV7-9|TRBJ2-5|NA
TGTGCCAGCAGCCTAAGGACCACGGGGGAAGAGACCCAGTACTTC
CASSLRTTGEETQYF
>NA|TRBV4-3|TRBJ2-7|NA
TGCGCCAGCAGCCAGGCCTTATCGACCTACGAGCAGTACTTC
CASSQALSTYEQYF
>many|TRBV5-6|TRBJ1-5|TRBD1
TGTGCCAGCAGCCGCCGGGACAGGGTGTATCAGCCCCAGCATTTT
CASSRRDRVYQPQHF
>many|TRBV6-2/TRBV6-3|TRBJ1-1|NA
TGTGCCAGCAGGGGTCGAAACACTGAAGCTTTCTTT
CASRGRNTEAFF
>many|TRBV7-2|TRBJ2-5|TRBD1
TGTGCCAGCAGCTTAGCAAGGGGGCCGTTGAAGACCCAGTACTTC
CASSLARGPLKTQYF
>many|TRBV7-3|TRBJ2-3|TRBD2
TGTGCCAGCAGCCCTGGACTAGCGGGCTCAGATACGCAGTATTTT
CASSPGLAGSDTQYF
>NA|TRBV12-3/TRBV12-4|TRBJ2-1|TRBD2
TGTGCCAGCAGTGCTCCGGCTAGCGGGCGCGATGAGCAGTTCTTC
CASSAPASGRDEQFF